This TCR beta chain is from a study of blood T cell repertoires in COVID-19. Membership in each cohort depended on participant-reported clinical history. Donors in Cohort 3 who had recovered were those with two negative PCRs, healthcare professional clearance, or resolution of their symptoms. V shed 0 bases, J shed 9 bases, and the junction held 8 bases outside the gene matches. This CDR3 is built from 15 residues. CDR1 SGHKS and CDR2 YYEKEE come from the germline V gene (reference sequence). Methods used by the authors: The authors estimated nucleated cell counts from reference gene primer amplification. TCRdb keeps only in-frame clones here, not all; method: immunoSEQ multiplex PCR. The V and J calls and clone size were taken over from that table, and D and trimming were inferred from the DNA. This sample yields approximately 380,000 clones, of which 88% are seen a single time; 1.2% belongs to the top ten.

Sequences were obtained from PBMCs or T cells enriched from blood (not recorded which). The receptor was derived from a woman aged 18 to 35 who had recovered from COVID-19. The chain couples TRBV5-5 to TRBJ2-4; 8 bases are a match to TRBD1. The CDR3 loop is CASSLVAGGSRIQYF. The CDR3 DNA reads as TGTGCCAGCAGCTTGGTAGCAGGGGGCAGTCGCATTCAGTACTTC. Supplemented by reference TRBV5-5 and TRBJ2-4, the full variable domain reads DAGVTQSPTHLIKTRGQQVTLRCSPISGHKSVSWYQQVLGQGPQFIFQYYEKEERGRGNFPDRFSARQFPNYSSELNVNALLLGDSALYLCASSLVAGGSRIQYFGAGTRLSVL.